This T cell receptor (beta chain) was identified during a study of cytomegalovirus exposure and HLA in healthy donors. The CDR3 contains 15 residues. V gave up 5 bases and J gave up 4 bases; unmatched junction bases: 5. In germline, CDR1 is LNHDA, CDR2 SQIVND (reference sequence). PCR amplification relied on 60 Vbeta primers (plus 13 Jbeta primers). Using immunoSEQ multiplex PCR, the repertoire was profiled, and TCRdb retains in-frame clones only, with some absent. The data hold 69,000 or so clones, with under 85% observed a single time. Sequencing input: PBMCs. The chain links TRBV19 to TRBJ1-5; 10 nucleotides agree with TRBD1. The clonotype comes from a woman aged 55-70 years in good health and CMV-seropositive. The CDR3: CASSPRGQGNQPQHF. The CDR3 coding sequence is TGTGCCAGTAGTCCGAGGGGACAGGGGAATCAGCCCCAGCATTTT.